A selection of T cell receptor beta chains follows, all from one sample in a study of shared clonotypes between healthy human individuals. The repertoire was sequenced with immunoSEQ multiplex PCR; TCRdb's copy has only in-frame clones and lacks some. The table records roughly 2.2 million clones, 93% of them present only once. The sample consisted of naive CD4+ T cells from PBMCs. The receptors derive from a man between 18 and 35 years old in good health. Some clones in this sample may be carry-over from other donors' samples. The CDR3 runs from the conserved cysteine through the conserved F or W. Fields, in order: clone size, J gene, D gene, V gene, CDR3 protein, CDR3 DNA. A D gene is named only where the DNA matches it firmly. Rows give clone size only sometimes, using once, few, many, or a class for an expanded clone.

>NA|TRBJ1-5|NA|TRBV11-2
CASSKEPWGNQPQHF
TGTGCCAGCAGCAAAGAGCCATGGGGCAATCAGCCCCAGCATTTT
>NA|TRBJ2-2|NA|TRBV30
CAWSDGARVAGELFF
TGTGCCTGGAGTGACGGGGCTAGAGTAGCCGGGGAGCTGTTTTTT
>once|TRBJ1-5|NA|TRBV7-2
CASSLETGNQPQHF
TGTGCCAGCAGCTTGGAGACAGGCAATCAGCCCCAGCATTTT
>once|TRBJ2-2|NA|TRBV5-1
CASSLSGLNTGELFF
TGCGCCAGCAGCTTAAGCGGGCTGAACACCGGGGAGCTGTTTTTT
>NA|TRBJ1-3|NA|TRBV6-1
CASRARGGPGNTIYF
TGTGCCAGCAGGGCCAGGGGAGGACCTGGAAACACCATATATTTT
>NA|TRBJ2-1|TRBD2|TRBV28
CASSSRLAGTYNEQFF
TGTGCCAGCAGTTCGCGACTAGCGGGAACTTACAATGAGCAGTTCTTC
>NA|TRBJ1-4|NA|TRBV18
CASSPRGAANEKLFF
TGTGCCAGCTCACCCCGGGGGGCGGCTAATGAAAAACTGTTTTTT
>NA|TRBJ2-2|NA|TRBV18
CASSRSGDTGELFF
TGTGCCAGCTCGCGGTCCGGGGACACCGGGGAGCTGTTTTTT
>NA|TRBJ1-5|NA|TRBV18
CASSPQQDPSLEPQHF
TGTGCCAGCTCACCACAACAGGACCCGTCCCTCGAACCCCAGCATTTT
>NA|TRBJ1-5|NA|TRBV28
CASSLTLQPQHF
TGTGCCAGCAGTTTGACACTTCAGCCCCAGCATTTT
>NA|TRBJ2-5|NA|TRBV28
CASRGLGSQETQYF
TGTGCCAGCAGGGGTTTGGGCTCTCAAGAGACCCAGTACTTC
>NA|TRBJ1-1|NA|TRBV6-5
CASSPGGTEAFF
TGTGCCAGCAGTCCCGGGGGCACTGAAGCTTTCTTT
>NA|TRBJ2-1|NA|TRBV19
CASSRLAGGRSSYNEQFF
TGTGCCAGTAGTCGCTTGGCAGGGGGGCGGAGCTCCTACAATGAGCAGTTCTTC